The clone carrying this TCR beta chain was recorded many times. Its antigen is not known. The junction differs from germline at one of its ends, possibly a read error. TCRdb reprocessed the 5' RACE reads with MiXCR, giving one entry per CDR3 protein. This sample has around 490,000 distinct CDR3 sequences; around 20% occur once, and the top ten carry approximately 0.52%. The data stem from a study of identical twins. Study-wide findings and caveats: There was an excess of low generation probability in the out-of-frame alpha sequences that twins shared. Insertion counts were lower in abundant cord blood beta clonotypes, a trend that memory repertoires did not show.

Germline CDR1 reads LGHDT; CDR2 reads YNNKEL (reference sequence). The CDR3 covers 14 residues. These data were also reused for a study on yellow fever vaccine responses in identical twins. Turning to that study: Reported findings indicate that twins' vaccine T cell responses seemed partially convergent, partially personalized.

The sequenced sample consisted of CD4+ T cells sorted from blood. This chain connects TRBV3-1 to TRBJ1-4; D unresolved. The origin of this receptor is a woman aged 18-29 years in good health. The CDR3 here is CASTQTPQEEKLFF. CDR3 sequence (DNA): TGTGCCAGCACCCAAACTCCCCAAGAAGAAAAACTGTTTTTT.